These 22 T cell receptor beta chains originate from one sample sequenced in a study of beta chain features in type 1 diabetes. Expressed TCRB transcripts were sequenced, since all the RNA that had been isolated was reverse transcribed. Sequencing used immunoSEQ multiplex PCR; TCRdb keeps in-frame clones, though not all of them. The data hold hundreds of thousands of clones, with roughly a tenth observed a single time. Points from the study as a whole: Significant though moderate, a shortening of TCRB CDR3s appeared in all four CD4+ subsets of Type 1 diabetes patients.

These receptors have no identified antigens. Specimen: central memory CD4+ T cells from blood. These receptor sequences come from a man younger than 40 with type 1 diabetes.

CDR3 nucleotide sequence: TGTGCCAGCAGCCAACAGGGCGGGGGGATCTACAATGAGCAGTTCTTC. Its translation: CASSQQGGGIYNEQFF. The chain is built from TRBV11-2 and TRBJ2-1, with 8 nucleotides matching TRBD2. The V gene's germline CDR1 is SGHAT and CDR2 FQNNGV. The CDR3 has 16 amino acids. Germline trimming cut 5 bases from V and 3 bases from J; bases unmatched to any gene: 9. The full variable domain, rest sourced from reference TRBV11-2 and TRBJ2-1, is EAGVAQSPRYKIIEKRQSVAFWCNPISGHATLYWYQQILGQGPKLLIQFQNNGVVDDSQLPKDRFSAERLKGVDSTLKIQPAKLEDSAVYLCASSQQGGGIYNEQFFGPGTRLTVL.

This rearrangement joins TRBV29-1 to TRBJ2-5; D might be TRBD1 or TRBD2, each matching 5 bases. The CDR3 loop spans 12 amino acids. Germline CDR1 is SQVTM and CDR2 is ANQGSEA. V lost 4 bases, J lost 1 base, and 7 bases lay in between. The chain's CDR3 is CSVGGAQETQYF. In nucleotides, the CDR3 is TGCAGCGTTGGAGGGGCCCAAGAGACCCAGTACTTC.

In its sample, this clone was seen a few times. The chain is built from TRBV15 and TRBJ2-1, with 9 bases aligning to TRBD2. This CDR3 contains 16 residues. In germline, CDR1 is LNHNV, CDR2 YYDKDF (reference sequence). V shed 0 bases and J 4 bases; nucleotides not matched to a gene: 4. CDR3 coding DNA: TGTGCCACCAGCAGAGAACTAGCGGGTTCATACAATGAGCAGTTCTTC. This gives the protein CATSRELAGSYNEQFF.

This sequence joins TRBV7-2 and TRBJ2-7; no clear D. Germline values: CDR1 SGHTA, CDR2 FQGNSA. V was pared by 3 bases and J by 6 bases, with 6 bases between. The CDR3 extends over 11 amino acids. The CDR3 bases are TGTGCCAGCAGCTTCTACGGCGAGCAGTACTTC. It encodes CASSFYGEQYF.

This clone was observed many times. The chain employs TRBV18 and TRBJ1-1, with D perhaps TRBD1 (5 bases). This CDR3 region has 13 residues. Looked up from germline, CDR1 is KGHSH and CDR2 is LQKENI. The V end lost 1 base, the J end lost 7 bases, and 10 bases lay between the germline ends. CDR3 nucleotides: TGTGCCAGCTCACCACTCAGGGAGGGTGAAGCTTTCTTT. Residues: CASSPLREGEAFF.

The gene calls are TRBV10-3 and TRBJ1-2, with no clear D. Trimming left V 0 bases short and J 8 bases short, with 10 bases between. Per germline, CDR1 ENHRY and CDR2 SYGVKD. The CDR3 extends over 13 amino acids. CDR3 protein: CAISESSHPGYTF. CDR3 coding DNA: TGTGCCATCAGTGAGTCCTCTCACCCAGGCTACACCTTC.

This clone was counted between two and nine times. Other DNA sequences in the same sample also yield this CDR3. The CDR3 DNA is TGTGCCAGTAGTATAAGAGACCAAGAGACCCAGTACTTC. As protein: CASSIRDQETQYF. V is TRBV19 and J is TRBJ2-5; D remains ambiguous. This CDR3 spans 13 amino acids. Germline loops: CDR1 LNHDA, CDR2 SQIVND (reference sequence). V was trimmed by 2 bases and J by 0 bases, leaving 4 bases between them.

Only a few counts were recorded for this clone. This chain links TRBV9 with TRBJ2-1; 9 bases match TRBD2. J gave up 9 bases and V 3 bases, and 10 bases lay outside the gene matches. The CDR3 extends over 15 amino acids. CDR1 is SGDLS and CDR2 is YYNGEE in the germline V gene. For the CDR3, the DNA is TGTGCCAGCAGCGGTAGTGGGCTAGCGGGGCTTGAGCAGTTCTTC. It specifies CASSGSGLAGLEQFF.

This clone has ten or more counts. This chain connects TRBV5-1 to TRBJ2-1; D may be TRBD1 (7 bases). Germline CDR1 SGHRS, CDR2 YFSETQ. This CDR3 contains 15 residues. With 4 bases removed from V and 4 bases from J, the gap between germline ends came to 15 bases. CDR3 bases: TGCGCCAGCAGCCGGGGGACAGAGACTTACAATGAGCAGTTCTTC. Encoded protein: CASSRGTETYNEQFF.

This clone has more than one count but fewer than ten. Here the CDR3 DNA reads TGTGCCAGCAGCTTAGATCACACTGAAGCTTTCTTT. Translated: CASSLDHTEAFF. The rearrangement uses TRBV7-2 and TRBJ1-1; D not certain. The CDR3 sequence is 12 residues long. Trimming cost V 1 base and J 3 bases, with 3 bases left between them. The V gene's germline CDR1 is SGHTA and CDR2 FQGNSA.

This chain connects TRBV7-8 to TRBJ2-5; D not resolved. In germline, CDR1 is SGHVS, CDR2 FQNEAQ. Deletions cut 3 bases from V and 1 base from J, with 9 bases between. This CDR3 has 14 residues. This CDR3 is CASSFYFSQETQYF. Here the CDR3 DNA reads TGTGCCAGCAGCTTCTATTTCAGCCAAGAGACCCAGTACTTC.

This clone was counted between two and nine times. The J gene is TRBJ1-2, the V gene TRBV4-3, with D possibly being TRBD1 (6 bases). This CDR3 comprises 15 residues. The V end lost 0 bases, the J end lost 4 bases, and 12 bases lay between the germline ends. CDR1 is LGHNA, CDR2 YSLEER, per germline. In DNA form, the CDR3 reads TGCGCCAGCAGCCAAGAGGAGGGGGTCGGCTATGGCTACACCTTC. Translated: CASSQEEGVGYGYTF.

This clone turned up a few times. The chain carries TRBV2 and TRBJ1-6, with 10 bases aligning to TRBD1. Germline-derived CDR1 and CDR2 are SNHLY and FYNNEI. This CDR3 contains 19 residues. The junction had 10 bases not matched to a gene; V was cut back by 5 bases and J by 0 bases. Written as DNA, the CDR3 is TGTGCCAGCAGTACAACTCGGACAGGGGGTAGCTCCTATAATTCACCCCTCCACTTT. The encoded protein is CASSTTRTGGSSYNSPLHF.

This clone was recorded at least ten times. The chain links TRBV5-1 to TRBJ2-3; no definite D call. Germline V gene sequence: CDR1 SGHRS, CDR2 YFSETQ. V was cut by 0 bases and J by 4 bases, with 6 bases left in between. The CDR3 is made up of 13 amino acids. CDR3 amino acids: CASSLELSDTQYF. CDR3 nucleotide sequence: TGCGCCAGCAGCTTGGAATTGTCAGATACGCAGTATTTT.

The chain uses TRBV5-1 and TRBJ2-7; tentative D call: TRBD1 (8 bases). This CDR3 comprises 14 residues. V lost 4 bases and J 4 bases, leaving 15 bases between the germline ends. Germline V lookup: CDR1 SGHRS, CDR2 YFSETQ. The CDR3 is CASSPDREGYEQYF. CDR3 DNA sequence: TGCGCCAGCAGCCCGGACAGGGAGGGGTACGAGCAGTACTTC.

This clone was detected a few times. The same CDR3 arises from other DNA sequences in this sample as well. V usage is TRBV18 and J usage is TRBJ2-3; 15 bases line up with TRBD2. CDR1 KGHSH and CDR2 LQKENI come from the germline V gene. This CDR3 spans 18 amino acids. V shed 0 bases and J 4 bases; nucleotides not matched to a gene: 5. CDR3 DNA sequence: TGTGCCAGCTCACCACCGGGACTAGCGGGGGGCCGGGCAGATACGCAGTATTTT. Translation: CASSPPGLAGGRADTQYF. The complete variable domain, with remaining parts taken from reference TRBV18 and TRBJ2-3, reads NAGVMQNPRHLVRRRGQEARLRCSPMKGHSHVYWYRQLPEEGLKFMVYLQKENIIDESGMPKERFSAEFPKEGPSILRIQQVVRGDSAAYFCASSPPGLAGGRADTQYFGPGTRLTVL.

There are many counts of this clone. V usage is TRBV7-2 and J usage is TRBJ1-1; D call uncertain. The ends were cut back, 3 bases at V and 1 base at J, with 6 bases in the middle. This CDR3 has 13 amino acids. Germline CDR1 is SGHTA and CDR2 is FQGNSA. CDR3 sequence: CASSFQANTEAFF. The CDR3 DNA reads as TGTGCCAGCAGCTTTCAGGCGAACACTGAAGCTTTCTTT.

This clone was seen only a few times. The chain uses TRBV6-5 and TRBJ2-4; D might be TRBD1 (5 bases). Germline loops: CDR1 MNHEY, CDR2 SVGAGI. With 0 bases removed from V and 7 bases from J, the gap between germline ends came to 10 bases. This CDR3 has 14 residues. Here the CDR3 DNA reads TGTGCCAGCAGTTACTCGTCTGGGGCGAACATTCAGTACTTC. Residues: CASSYSSGANIQYF.

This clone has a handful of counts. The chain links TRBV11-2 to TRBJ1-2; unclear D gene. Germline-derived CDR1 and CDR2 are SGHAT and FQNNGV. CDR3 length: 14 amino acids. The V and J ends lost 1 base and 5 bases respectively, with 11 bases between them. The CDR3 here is CASSLAPQGYGYTF. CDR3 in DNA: TGTGCCAGCAGCTTAGCCCCCCAAGGATATGGCTACACCTTC.

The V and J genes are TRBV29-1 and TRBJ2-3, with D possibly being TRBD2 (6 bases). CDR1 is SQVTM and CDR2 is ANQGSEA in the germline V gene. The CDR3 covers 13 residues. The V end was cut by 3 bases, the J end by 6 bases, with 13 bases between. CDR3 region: CSVDTGVQDTQYF. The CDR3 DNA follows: TGCAGCGTTGATACGGGGGTTCAGGATACGCAGTATTTT.

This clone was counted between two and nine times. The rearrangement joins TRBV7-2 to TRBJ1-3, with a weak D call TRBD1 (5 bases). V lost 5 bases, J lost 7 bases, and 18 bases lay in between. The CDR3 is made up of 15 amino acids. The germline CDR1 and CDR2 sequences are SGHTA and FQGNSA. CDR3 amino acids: CASSPRPGNGNTIYF. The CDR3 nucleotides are TGTGCCAGCAGCCCCCGGCCAGGGAACGGGAACACCATATATTTT.

In DNA form, the CDR3 reads TGTGCCTGCCAGCGGGCTTTTAGCACAGATACGCAGTATTTT. Residues: CACQRAFSTDTQYF. V is TRBV5-4 and J is TRBJ2-3, with D perhaps TRBD2 (6 bases). The germline V gene has CDR1 SGHNT and CDR2 YYREEE (reference sequence). Between the trimmed V and J ends, which lost 10 bases and 0 bases, there was a span of 15 bases. CDR3 length equals 14 residues.